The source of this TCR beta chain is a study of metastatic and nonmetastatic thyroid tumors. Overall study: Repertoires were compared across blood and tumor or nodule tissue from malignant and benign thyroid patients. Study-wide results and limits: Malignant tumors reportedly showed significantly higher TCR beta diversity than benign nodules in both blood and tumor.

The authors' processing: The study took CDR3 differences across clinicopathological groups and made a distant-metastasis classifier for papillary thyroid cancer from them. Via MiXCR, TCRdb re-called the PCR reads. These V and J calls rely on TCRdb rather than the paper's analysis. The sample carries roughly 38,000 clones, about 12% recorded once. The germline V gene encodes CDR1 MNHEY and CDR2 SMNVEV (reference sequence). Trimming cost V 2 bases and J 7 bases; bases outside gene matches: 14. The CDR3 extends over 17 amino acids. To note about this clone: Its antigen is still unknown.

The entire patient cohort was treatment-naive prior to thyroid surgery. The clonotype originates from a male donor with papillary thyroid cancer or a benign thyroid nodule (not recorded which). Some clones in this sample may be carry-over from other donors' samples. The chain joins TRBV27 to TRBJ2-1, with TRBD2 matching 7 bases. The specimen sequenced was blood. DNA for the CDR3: TGTGCCAGCAGTTTAGAACCAGGGCTAGCGGTAGATAATGAGCAGTTCTTC. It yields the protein CASSLEPGLAVDNEQFF.